This TCR beta chain derives from a study of vaccination and CD4 T cells after COVID-19. Broader study findings: There was no significant change from about 20 to 38 median reactive clonotypes.

Scientists ran DNA taken from cultured CD4+ T cells through the Oncomine TCR Beta short-read assay for sequencing. TCRdb used MiXCR to reprocess the PCR reads, holding one entry per CDR3 protein. Here the sample spans roughly 15,000 distinct CDR3 sequences, about 44% being singletons. Germline V gives CDR1 SGDLS, CDR2 YYNGEE. This CDR3 comprises 12 residues. V was pared by 0 bases and J by 8 bases, with 8 bases between. The treatment was: roughly 10-day PBMC culture with coronavirus spike peptide pools or control peptides (ViraFEST assay). Comment on this clonotype: What it recognizes is unknown.

The J gene is TRBJ1-2, the V gene TRBV9; D remains unclear. The input for sequencing was CD4+ T cells from blood, cultured in vitro, taken before SARS-CoV-2 vaccination. The clonotype comes from a human donor who received a COVID-19 vaccine. The CDR3 loop is CASSVDGKGYTF. CDR3 sequence (DNA): TGTGCCAGCAGCGTAGATGGGAAAGGCTACACCTTC.